This TCR beta chain was retrieved from a study of shared clonotypes between healthy human individuals. Only in-frame clones appear in the TCRdb table, and some are missing; sequencing was by immunoSEQ multiplex PCR. The data show fewer than 1.6 million clones, with approximately 98.5% seen just once and approximately 0.4% held by the top ten. Germline loops: CDR1 MNHNS, CDR2 SASEGT. The CDR3 is made up of 12 amino acids. V lost 6 bases and J lost 8, with 13 bases in between. This sequence joins TRBV6-1 and TRBJ1-1; D gene uncertain. The receptor was isolated from a man aged 30 to 45 in good health. The material sequenced was naive CD4+ T cells sorted from blood. Subset: CD45RA+ positively selected. The CDR3 loop is CASRRPPPEAFF. The DNA for the CDR3 is TGTGCCAGCAGACGCCCCCCTCCCGAAGCTTTCTTT.